The 26 T cell receptor beta chains presented below share a single source sample, sequenced in a study of T-cell reconstitution after alpha-beta-depleted transplantation in children. The TCRbeta library was prepared with unique molecular identifiers. TCRdb called the PCR reads again in MiXCR, with one record for every CDR3 protein. The sample lists around 700,000 distinct CDR3 sequences, about an eighth occurring once. The sample was PBMCs, taken before TCRalphabeta/CD19-depleted stem cell transplant. The receptors originated from a girl aged 2 to 10 with congenital amegakaryocytic thrombocytopenia, due to receive a stem cell transplant.

This clonotype was found many times. V is TRBV11-2 and J is TRBJ2-2; D is possibly TRBD2 (6 bases). V was shortened by 4 bases and J by 1 base, with 7 bases between the two germline ends. The CDR3 runs 14 residues. Germline V gene sequence: CDR1 SGHAT, CDR2 FQNNGV. In DNA form, the CDR3 reads TGTGCCAGCAGCTCGGGACTGAACACCGGGGAGCTGTTTTTT. It yields the protein CASSSGLNTGELFF.

Many counts were recorded for this clonotype. The gene calls are TRBV6-6 and TRBJ1-1; no clear D. Trimming stripped 5 bases from V and 6 bases from J, with 7 bases between. The CDR3 consists of 11 residues. Germline V gene sequence: CDR1 MNHNY, CDR2 SVGAGI (reference sequence). CDR3 sequence reads: CASSKQPEAFF. In DNA, the CDR3 is TGTGCCAGCAGTAAACAGCCTGAAGCTTTCTTT.

A few counts support this clonotype. The chain is built from TRBV10-3 and TRBJ2-1; weak D call: TRBD2 (6 bases). With 4 bases removed from V and 4 bases from J, the gap between germline ends came to 14 bases. In germline, CDR1 is ENHRY, CDR2 SYGVKD. This CDR3 is built from 15 residues. The CDR3 reads CAISGSGRAYNEQFF. The CDR3 DNA reads TGTGCCATCAGTGGTAGCGGTCGCGCTTACAATGAGCAGTTCTTC.

V usage is TRBV12-3 or TRBV12-4 and J usage is TRBJ2-7; D perhaps matches TRBD1 (5 bases). This CDR3 contains 14 residues. V gave up 3 bases and J gave up 3 bases, with 12 bases separating them. The CDR3 DNA reads as TGTGCCAGCAGTTTTAGGACAACCAACTACGAGCAGTACTTC. Residues: CASSFRTTNYEQYF.

This clonotype was picked up many times. The J gene is TRBJ2-1, the V gene TRBV12-3 or TRBV12-4, with 8 bases aligning to TRBD2. The CDR3 runs to 13 residues. V was pared by 9 bases and J by 8 bases, with 9 bases of the junction left unmatched. This chain's CDR3 is CASSSGWVDEQFF. Written as DNA, the CDR3 is TGTGCCAGTTCTAGCGGGTGGGTGGATGAGCAGTTCTTC.

This clonotype is a singleton in its sample. V gene TRBV20-1 combines with J gene TRBJ1-1; the D is unclear. CDR1 and CDR2 from the germline V gene are DFQATT and SNEGSKA (reference sequence). The CDR3 spans 13 residues. Trimming pared 2 bases from V and 2 bases from J, leaving 9 bases between. As DNA, the CDR3 is TGCAGTGCTAGAAGAGGATCCAACACTGAAGCTTTCTTT. Translating it yields CSARRGSNTEAFF.

In this sample, this clonotype turned up many times. The CDR3 DNA reads TGTGCCAGCAGTTTTACTAGCGGGACCCCACTCCCCCACAATGAGCAGTTCTTC. It yields the protein CASSFTSGTPLPHNEQFF. The V gene is TRBV6-5, the J gene TRBJ2-1, with TRBD2 matching over 10 bases. Germline values: CDR1 MNHEY, CDR2 SVGAGI. The J segment lost 5 bases and the V segment lost 4 bases, leaving 14 bases of the junction unmatched. The CDR3 is 18 amino acids.

This clonotype was seen repeatedly, ten times or more. The rearrangement joins TRBV6-1 to TRBJ2-7; D is perhaps TRBD2 (6 bases). Germline-derived CDR1 and CDR2 are MNHNS and SASEGT. Trimming stripped 8 bases from V and 0 bases from J, with 11 bases between. This CDR3 comprises 13 residues. The CDR3 loop is CASRRGYSYEQYF. The CDR3 DNA follows: TGTGCCAGCCGCCGGGGGTACTCCTACGAGCAGTACTTC.

In its sample, this clonotype was seen many times. The CDR3 sequence: CASSYSAGFNQPQHF. CDR3 sequence (DNA): TGTGCCAGCAGTTACTCAGCCGGATTCAATCAGCCCCAGCATTTT. The V gene is TRBV6-5, the J gene TRBJ1-5; D gene ambiguous. Between the trimmed V and J ends, which lost 0 bases and 3 bases, there was a span of 9 bases. Germline assignment: CDR1 MNHEY and CDR2 SVGAGI. The CDR3 contains 15 residues.

This clonotype was seen at least ten times. The chain has TRBV20-1 and TRBJ2-3; 7 nucleotides align to TRBD2. This CDR3 has 14 residues. The V and J ends lost 3 bases and 2 bases, in that order; junction bases with no gene match: 5. CDR1 and CDR2 (germline): DFQATT, SNEGSKA (reference sequence). The CDR3 bases are TGCAGTGCTAGTATGGGAGGGGACACAGATACGCAGTATTTT. Its protein is CSASMGGDTDTQYF.

This clonotype has ten or more counts. The chain employs TRBV12-3 or TRBV12-4 and TRBJ1-1; D uncertain. V lost 3 bases and J lost 0, with 8 bases in between. The CDR3 is 14 amino acids. The DNA of the CDR3 is TGTGCCAGCAGTTTTTGGTGGATGAACACTGAAGCTTTCTTT. Residues: CASSFWWMNTEAFF.

The chain joins TRBV27 to TRBJ2-1, with D tentatively TRBD1 (6 bases). The germline gives CDR1 MNHEY, CDR2 SMNVEV (reference sequence). V shed 2 bases and J shed 0 bases, with 20 bases lying between them. The CDR3 has 19 residues. The CDR3 bases are TGTGCCAGCAGTTTAAGACCCAGGGGCCTCCGGAGCTCCTACAATGAGCAGTTCTTC. It specifies CASSLRPRGLRSSYNEQFF.

The J gene is TRBJ1-2, the V gene TRBV29-1, with TRBD1 as a possible D gene (5 bases). The CDR3 extends over 16 amino acids. Germline CDR1 SQVTM, CDR2 ANQGSEA. V was trimmed by 6 bases and J by 5 bases, leaving 25 bases between them. The CDR3 here is CSVATGVNRLSYGYTF. CDR3 sequence (DNA): TGCAGCGTGGCGACGGGGGTTAACAGGCTGAGTTATGGCTACACCTTC.

Turning to this clonotype: One base away lies a much larger clone, so this may be a sequencing read error. The rearrangement links TRBV10-3 to TRBJ2-1; 10 nucleotides match TRBD1. CDR1 ENHRY and CDR2 SYGVKD come from the germline V gene. The CDR3 consists of 14 residues. The CDR3 region has the DNA TGTGCCATCAGAGACAGGGGGCCCTACAGTGAGCAGTTCTTC. It codes for CAIRDRGPYSEQFF.

The sample holds many counts of this clonotype. This chain links TRBV29-1 with TRBJ2-5; TRBD1 matches 9 bases. The J segment lost 5 bases and the V segment lost 4 bases, leaving 8 bases of the junction unmatched. Germline V CDR1 and CDR2: SQVTM, ANQGSEA. The CDR3 extends over 14 amino acids. The CDR3 DNA reads TGCAGCGTTGTTATAACAGGGGGCACGGAGACCCAGTACTTC. Translated: CSVVITGGTETQYF.

The chain uses TRBV5-1 and TRBJ2-2; 7 bases align to TRBD2. The germline V gene encodes CDR1 SGHRS and CDR2 YFSETQ. The CDR3 loop spans 17 amino acids. V lost 0 bases, J lost 2 bases, and 7 bases stayed unmatched. CDR3 sequence: CASSLGLASLNTGELFF. The CDR3 coding sequence is TGCGCCAGCAGCTTGGGACTAGCTAGCCTTAACACCGGGGAGCTGTTTTTT.

The rearrangement uses TRBV5-1 and TRBJ2-5; D might be TRBD2 (6 bases). CDR1 is SGHRS and CDR2 is YFSETQ in the germline V gene. The CDR3 consists of 15 residues. Trimming removed 3 bases at V and 1 base at J, with 13 bases between. The CDR3 region has the DNA TGCGCCAGCAGCTCGCAGGCGGGGTTCCAAGAGACCCAGTACTTC. Translating gives CASSSQAGFQETQYF.

In this sample, this clonotype turned up many times. The rearrangement uses TRBV12-3 or TRBV12-4 and TRBJ1-5; D is unresolved. V shed 6 bases and J shed 6 bases, with 12 bases lying between them. The CDR3 has 13 amino acids. This chain's CDR3 is CASSTDRAQPQHF. DNA of the CDR3: TGTGCCAGCAGCACAGACCGCGCTCAGCCCCAGCATTTT.

This clonotype was detected only a few times. The chain uses TRBV5-5 and TRBJ1-1, with D possibly TRBD1 on 6 matching bases. V was pared by 1 base and J by 5 bases, with 15 bases between. Germline V gives CDR1 SGHKS, CDR2 YYEKEE (reference sequence). CDR3 length: 15 amino acids. The CDR3 reads CASSLRGAGWTEAFF. The CDR3 nucleotides read TGTGCCAGCAGCTTGAGGGGGGCGGGGTGGACTGAAGCTTTCTTT.

In its sample, this clonotype was seen many times. The chain joins TRBV28 to TRBJ1-5; TRBD1 is a possible D gene (6 bases). With 4 bases removed from V and 5 bases from J, the gap between germline ends came to 18 bases. The germline gives CDR1 MDHEN, CDR2 SYDVKM. The CDR3 contains 16 residues. CDR3 region: CASSSHQDSVYQPQHF. The CDR3 DNA reads as TGTGCCAGCAGTTCCCACCAGGACAGTGTTTATCAGCCCCAGCATTTT.

This clonotype has a count of ten or more. V usage is TRBV6-1 and J usage is TRBJ1-5; maybe TRBD1 (5 bases). The germline V gene encodes CDR1 MNHNS and CDR2 SASEGT. V lost 5 bases and J lost 6, with 26 bases in between. This CDR3 region has 18 residues. The CDR3, as DNA: TGTGCCAGCAGTCCACCCCCTACAGGAGCTGGTGCGGCTCAGCCCCAGCATTTT. This codes for CASSPPPTGAGAAQPQHF.

V gene TRBV7-3 combines with J gene TRBJ2-1; 10 bases map to TRBD2. J gave up 8 bases and V 2 bases, and 9 bases lay outside the gene matches. Germline lookup yields CDR1 SGHTA and CDR2 FQGTGA. The CDR3 totals 16 residues. CDR3 amino acids: CASSLAGTSVNHEQFF. The CDR3 nucleotides are TGTGCCAGCAGCTTAGCCGGGACTAGCGTGAACCATGAGCAGTTCTTC.

This clonotype was recorded at least ten times. The chain employs TRBV10-1 and TRBJ2-5; 9 bases align to TRBD2. The J segment lost 2 bases and the V segment lost 3 bases, leaving 7 bases of the junction unmatched. From germline, CDR1 is WNHNN and CDR2 SYGVQD (reference sequence). This CDR3 region has 16 residues. The CDR3 coding sequence is TGCGCCAGCAGTGAATTAGCGGGAGAGGGGCAAGAGACCCAGTACTTC. Protein sequence: CASSELAGEGQETQYF.

This clonotype was observed a few times. The chain joins TRBV30 to TRBJ2-5; D remains unclear. CDR3 length: 11 amino acids. V was shortened by 3 bases and J by 2 bases, with 4 bases between the two germline ends. CDR1 is GTSNPN, CDR2 SVGIG, per germline (reference sequence). The CDR3 sequence is CAWRRQETQYF. The CDR3 DNA follows: TGTGCCTGGAGGCGGCAAGAGACCCAGTACTTC.

This clonotype was recorded at least ten times. The rearrangement links TRBV12-3 or TRBV12-4 to TRBJ2-1, with TRBD2 identical over 7 bases. The trim removed 1 base at V and 11 bases at J, leaving 8 bases unmatched. The CDR3 covers 14 residues. DNA of the CDR3: TGTGCCAGCAGTTTAGGGCCTTGGGGGGGACAGCAGTTCTTC. Protein product: CASSLGPWGGQQFF.

Ten or more counts support this clonotype. The chain couples TRBV5-1 to TRBJ1-2; a possible D gene is TRBD1 (5 bases). V dropped 0 bases and J dropped 2 bases, with 11 bases sitting between them. Germline loops: CDR1 SGHRS, CDR2 YFSETQ. This CDR3 contains 15 residues. CDR3 bases: TGCGCCAGCAGCTTGGCTCCGACAGCGAACTATGGCTACACCTTC. Amino acid sequence: CASSLAPTANYGYTF.